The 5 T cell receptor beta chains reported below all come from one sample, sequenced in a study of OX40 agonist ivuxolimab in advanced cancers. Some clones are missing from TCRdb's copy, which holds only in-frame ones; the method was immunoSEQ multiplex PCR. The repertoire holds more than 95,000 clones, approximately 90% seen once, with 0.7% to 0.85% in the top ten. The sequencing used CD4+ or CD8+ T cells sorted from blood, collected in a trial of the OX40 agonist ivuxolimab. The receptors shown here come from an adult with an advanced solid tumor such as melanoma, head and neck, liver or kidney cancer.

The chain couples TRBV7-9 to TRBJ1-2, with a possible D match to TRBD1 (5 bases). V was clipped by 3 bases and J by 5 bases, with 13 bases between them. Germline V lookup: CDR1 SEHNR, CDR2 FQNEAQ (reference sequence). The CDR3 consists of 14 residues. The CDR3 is CASSLTVAAYGYTF. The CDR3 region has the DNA TGTGCCAGCAGCTTGACAGTGGCCGCATATGGCTACACCTTC.

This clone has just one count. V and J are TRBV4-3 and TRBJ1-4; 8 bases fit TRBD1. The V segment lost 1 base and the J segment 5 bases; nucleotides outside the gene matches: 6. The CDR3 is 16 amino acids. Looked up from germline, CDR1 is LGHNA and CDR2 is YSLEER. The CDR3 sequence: CASSQGHRGGNEKLFF. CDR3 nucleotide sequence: TGCGCCAGCAGCCAAGGGCACAGGGGGGGAAATGAAAAACTGTTTTTT.

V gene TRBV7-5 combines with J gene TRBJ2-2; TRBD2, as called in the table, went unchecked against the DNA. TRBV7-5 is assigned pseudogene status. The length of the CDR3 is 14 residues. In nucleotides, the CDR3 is TGTGCCAGAAGCTTAGGAGTTTTAACCGGGGAGCTGTTTTTT. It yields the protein CARSLGVLTGELFF.

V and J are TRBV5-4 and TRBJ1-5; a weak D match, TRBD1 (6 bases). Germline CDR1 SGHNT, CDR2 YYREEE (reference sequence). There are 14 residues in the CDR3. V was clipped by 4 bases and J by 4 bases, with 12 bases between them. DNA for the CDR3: TGTGCCAGCAGCAAGGACAGACAGAATCAGCCCCAGCATTTT. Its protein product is CASSKDRQNQPQHF.

For the CDR3, the DNA is TGTGCCAGTAGTACGGGACCCAACACCGGGGAGCTGTTTTTT. It specifies CASSTGPNTGELFF. V gene TRBV19 combines with J gene TRBJ2-2; D may be TRBD1 or TRBD2 (5 bases each). Looked up from germline, CDR1 is LNHDA and CDR2 is SQIVND (reference sequence). Trimming removed 4 bases at V and 2 bases at J, with 8 bases between. The CDR3 runs to 14 residues. Based on the CDR3 plus reference TRBV19 and TRBJ2-2, the full variable domain is DGGITQSPKYLFRKEGQNVTLSCEQNLNHDAMYWYRQDPGQGLRLIYYSQIVNDFQKGDIAEGYSVSREKKESFPLTVTSAQKNPTAFYLCASSTGPNTGELFFGEGSRLTVL.